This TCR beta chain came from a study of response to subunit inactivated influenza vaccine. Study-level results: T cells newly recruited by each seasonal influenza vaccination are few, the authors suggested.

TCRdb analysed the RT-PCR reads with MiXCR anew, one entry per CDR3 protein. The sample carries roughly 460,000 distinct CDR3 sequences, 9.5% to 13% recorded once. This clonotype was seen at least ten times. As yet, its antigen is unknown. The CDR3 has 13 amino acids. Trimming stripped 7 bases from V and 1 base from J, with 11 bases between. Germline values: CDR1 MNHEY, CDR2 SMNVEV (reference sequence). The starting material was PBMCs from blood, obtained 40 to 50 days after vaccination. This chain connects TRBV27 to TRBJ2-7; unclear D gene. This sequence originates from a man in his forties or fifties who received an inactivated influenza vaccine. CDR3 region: CASTDGSSYEQYF. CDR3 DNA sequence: TGTGCCAGCACGGACGGTAGTTCCTACGAGCAGTACTTC.